The 18 T cell receptor beta chains below were found in one sample sequenced in a study of blood T cell repertoires in COVID-19. The protocol was immunoSEQ multiplex PCR, while the TCRdb copy is restricted to in-frame clones and leaves out a portion. The table has 65,000 to 95,000 clones, approximately 88% seen once. Input material: peripheral blood. All receptors derive from a man aged 65 to 79 with acute or convalescent COVID-19.

This chain uses TRBV6-5 with TRBJ1-5; 8 nucleotides agree with TRBD1. V was pared by 6 bases and J by 10 bases, with 11 bases of the junction left unmatched. This CDR3 comprises 14 residues. Germline values: CDR1 MNHEY, CDR2 SVGAGI. The CDR3 bases are TGTGCCAGCAGGCTACGGACAGGGTTTGTCCCCCAGCATTTT. Encoded protein: CASRLRTGFVPQHF.

The rearrangement joins TRBV11-2 to TRBJ2-2; D might be TRBD1 (6 bases). This CDR3 region has 17 residues. Germline V gene data show CDR1 as SGHAT and CDR2 as FQNNGV. V was pared by 0 bases and J by 5 bases, with 16 bases between. In nucleotides, the CDR3 is TGTGCCAGCAGCTTAGATAAATCACAGGGTTGGACCGGGGAGCTGTTTTTT. It translates to CASSLDKSQGWTGELFF. The whole variable domain, remainder taken from reference TRBV11-2 and TRBJ2-2, is EAGVAQSPRYKIIEKRQSVAFWCNPISGHATLYWYQQILGQGPKLLIQFQNNGVVDDSQLPKDRFSAERLKGVDSTLKIQPAKLEDSAVYLCASSLDKSQGWTGELFFGEGSRLTVL.

The chain joins TRBV28 to TRBJ2-2; maybe TRBD1 (6 bases). The CDR3 runs to 14 residues. The V end lost 6 bases, the J end lost 1 base, and 9 bases lay between the germline ends. Germline V gene sequence: CDR1 MDHEN, CDR2 SYDVKM. DNA for the CDR3: TGTGCCAGCAGGTCCAGGGGGAACACCGGGGAGCTGTTTTTT. It encodes CASRSRGNTGELFF.

This clone was seen only once. This rearrangement joins TRBV5-4 to TRBJ2-2; 10 positions match TRBD1. Per germline, CDR1 SGHNT and CDR2 YYREEE (reference sequence). V shed 3 bases, J shed 3 bases, and the junction held 8 bases outside the gene matches. CDR3 length: 17 residues. CDR3 in amino acids: CASSYPPGQGHTGELFF. CDR3 sequence (DNA): TGTGCCAGCAGCTATCCGCCGGGACAGGGGCACACCGGGGAGCTGTTTTTT. The entire variable domain, with the rest obtained from reference TRBV5-4 and TRBJ2-2, is as follows: ETGVTQSPTHLIKTRGQQVTLRCSSQSGHNTVSWYQQALGQGPQFIFQYYREEENGRGNFPPRFSGLQFPNYSSELNVNALELDDSALYLCASSYPPGQGHTGELFFGEGSRLTVL.

The V gene is TRBV28, the J gene TRBJ1-4, with D maybe TRBD1 (6 bases). V was shortened by 4 bases and J by 7 bases, with 7 bases between the two germline ends. Germline V lookup: CDR1 MDHEN, CDR2 SYDVKM. There are 12 residues in the CDR3. The CDR3 spells CASSSGVEKLFF. As DNA, the CDR3 is TGTGCCAGCAGTTCAGGGGTTGAAAAACTGTTTTTT.

This chain uses TRBV6-5 with TRBJ1-5; D is perhaps TRBD1 (5 bases). Germline-derived CDR1 and CDR2 are MNHEY and SVGAGI. This CDR3 is built from 14 residues. V was pared by 0 bases and J by 6 bases, with 9 bases between. CDR3 residues: CASSYSGGGQPQHF. CDR3 coding DNA: TGTGCCAGCAGTTACTCAGGCGGGGGTCAGCCCCAGCATTTT.

The CDR3 spells CASSLDGGLAVGDTQYF. CDR3 coding DNA: TGTGCCAGCAGCTTAGATGGTGGCCTAGCGGTGGGGGATACGCAGTATTTT. V usage is TRBV7-9 and J usage is TRBJ2-3, with 7 nucleotides matching TRBD2. The germline gives CDR1 SEHNR, CDR2 FQNEAQ (reference sequence). V gave up 1 base and J gave up 6 bases; unmatched junction bases: 13. The CDR3 totals 17 residues.

This clone was seen just once. The chain employs TRBV7-2 and TRBJ2-1, with D perhaps matching TRBD1 (6 bases). V was clipped by 7 bases and J by 8 bases, with 21 bases between them. This CDR3 has 15 residues. Per the germline V gene, CDR1 is SGHTA and CDR2 is FQGNSA. DNA for the CDR3: TGTGCCAGCACCCCAAGGTTGGGGGCCAGGGATGAGCAGTTCTTC. Its translation: CASTPRLGARDEQFF.

The chain is built from TRBV4-1 and TRBJ2-2, with no clear D. V gave up 2 bases and J gave up 2 bases, with 9 bases separating them. The length of the CDR3 is 15 residues. Germline V lookup: CDR1 MGHRA, CDR2 YSYEKL. The CDR3 region has the DNA TGCGCCAGCAGCCAATATTGGGCTAACACCGGGGAGCTGTTTTTT. Protein product: CASSQYWANTGELFF.

The chain combines TRBV30 with TRBJ2-3; TRBD2 might be the D (6 bases). The germline CDR1 and CDR2 sequences are GTSNPN and SVGIG (reference sequence). Trimming left V 4 bases short and J 11 bases short, with 31 bases between. The CDR3 contains 17 residues. The CDR3 here is CAWTRGENEFSRYGQYF. The DNA for the CDR3 is TGTGCCTGGACGCGGGGCGAAAACGAATTCTCGAGATACGGGCAGTATTTT. The full variable domain, with the rest looked up from reference TRBV30 and TRBJ2-3, is SQTIHQWPATLVQPVGSPLSLECTVEGTSNPNLYWYRQAAGRGLQLLFYSVGIGQISSEVPQNLSASRPQDRQFILSSKKLLLSDSGFYLCAWTRGENEFSRYGQYFGPGTRLTVL.

The rearrangement uses TRBV25-1 and TRBJ1-1; 7 nucleotides match TRBD1. The germline V gene encodes CDR1 MGHDK and CDR2 SYGVNS. V shed 4 bases and J 1 base; nucleotides not matched to a gene: 3. CDR3 length: 14 amino acids. DNA for the CDR3: TGTGCCAGCAGTGCGGGACAGAGGAACACTGAAGCTTTCTTT. Translated, it gives CASSAGQRNTEAFF.

This clone was seen a few times. V and J are TRBV6-1 and TRBJ1-2; a possible D gene is TRBD1 (6 bases). The CDR3 runs to 15 residues. V was pared by 3 bases and J by 4 bases, with 15 bases between. The germline V gene encodes CDR1 MNHNS and CDR2 SASEGT. CDR3 in DNA: TGTGCCAGCAGTGAGGGACACCTGAGCGGCTATGGCTACACCTTC. Translating gives CASSEGHLSGYGYTF.

V gene TRBV28 combines with J gene TRBJ2-7; D is unresolved. With 4 bases removed from V and 3 bases from J, the gap between germline ends came to 4 bases. The CDR3 length is 11 residues. From germline, CDR1 is MDHEN and CDR2 SYDVKM. CDR3 in DNA: TGTGCCAGCAGTTCCTTCTACGAGCAGTACTTC. Translating it yields CASSSFYEQYF.

This clone was recorded only once. This chain connects TRBV24-1 to TRBJ2-7, with 12 bases fitting TRBD2. Germline V gene lookup returns CDR1 KGHDR and CDR2 SFDVKD. This CDR3 region has 15 residues. V lost 4 bases, J lost 3 bases, and 3 bases stayed unmatched. CDR3 nucleotide sequence: TGTGCCACCAGTGAGGGACTAGCGGGTAACTACGAGCAGTACTTC. Translation: CATSEGLAGNYEQYF.

The chain is built from TRBV11-1 and TRBJ2-1, with 7 bases aligning to TRBD1. V lost 1 base and J lost 9; bases outside the gene matches: 9. This CDR3 contains 15 residues. Per germline, CDR1 SGHAT and CDR2 FQDESV (reference sequence). CDR3 sequence (DNA): TGTGCCAGCAGCTTAGAGGGGGCCACAAGGGTTGAGCAGTTCTTC. Residues: CASSLEGATRVEQFF.

J is TRBJ1-1 and V is TRBV5-1; D remains unclear. This CDR3 region has 16 residues. V was cut by 0 bases and J by 0 bases, with 12 bases left in between. Germline V gene data show CDR1 as SGHRS and CDR2 as YFSETQ. Here the CDR3 reads CASSLAEGSVNTEAFF. In DNA, the CDR3 is TGCGCCAGCAGCTTGGCTGAGGGATCGGTGAACACTGAAGCTTTCTTT.

This clone is a singleton in its sample. The chain employs TRBV5-5 and TRBJ2-5; 14 nucleotides align to TRBD2. This CDR3 has 16 residues. Germline lookup yields CDR1 SGHKS and CDR2 YYEKEE (reference sequence). The V gene end was trimmed by 5 bases and the J gene end by 4 bases; junction bases not matched to a gene: 7. The DNA of the CDR3 is TGTGCCAGCAGGGCCGGGACTAGCGGGGGCGGAGAGACCCAGTACTTC. Translated, it gives CASRAGTSGGGETQYF. Supplemented by reference TRBV5-5 and TRBJ2-5, the full variable domain reads DAGVTQSPTHLIKTRGQQVTLRCSPISGHKSVSWYQQVLGQGPQFIFQYYEKEERGRGNFPDRFSARQFPNYSSELNVNALLLGDSALYLCASRAGTSGGGETQYFGPGTRLLVL.

The chain uses TRBV19 and TRBJ1-3, with D possibly matching TRBD1 (6 bases). With 1 base removed from V and 0 bases from J, the gap between germline ends came to 7 bases. The germline gives CDR1 LNHDA, CDR2 SQIVND (reference sequence). The CDR3 is 15 residues long. The CDR3 DNA reads as TGTGCCAGTAGTATAGGACAGGTCTCTGGAAACACCATATATTTT. Translated: CASSIGQVSGNTIYF.